These T cell receptor beta chains were read from a single sample in a study of blood T cell repertoires in COVID-19. Using immunoSEQ multiplex PCR, the repertoire was profiled, and TCRdb retains in-frame clones only, with some absent. The sample yields about 110,000 clones, over 60% seen once. Source material: peripheral blood. The receptors were sampled from a man between 65 and 85 years old with acute or convalescent COVID-19. The CDR3 runs from the conserved cysteine through the conserved F or W. The D gene is left open where the match is weak. The listing skips clone size in some rows; elsewhere it reads once, few, many or a size class.

V	J	D	length	size	DNA	CDR3
TRBV18	TRBJ1-1	NA	17	NA	TGTGCCAGCTCACCTCTTCCTCCGCAGGGGCATAACACTGAAGCTTTCTTT	CASSPLPPQGHNTEAFF
TRBV3-1/TRBV3-2	TRBJ1-2	NA	11	few	TGTGCCAGCCGGCGGGGGCGTAGCTACACCTTC	CASRRGRSYTF
TRBV18	TRBJ1-5	NA	15	NA	TGTGCCAGCTCACCACTTAGTACTAGCAATCAGCCCCAGCATTTT	CASSPLSTSNQPQHF
TRBV2	TRBJ2-7	TRBD1	14	NA	TGTGCCATCCCCTTGGGGCAGGGGGCGTACGAGCAGTACTTC	CAIPLGQGAYEQYF
TRBV11-2	TRBJ1-6	NA	16	NA	TGTGCCAGCAGCTTAGTAGGAGGCAGGGGTTACTCACCCCTCCACTTT	CASSLVGGRGYSPLHF
TRBV2	TRBJ1-5	NA	15	NA	TGTGCCAGCAGGGGGCAGATTCATAGCAATCAGCCCCAGCATTTT	CASRGQIHSNQPQHF
TRBV2	TRBJ2-3	TRBD2	13	NA	TGTGCCAGCACAGAGCGGGGGATAGATACGCAGTATTTT	CASTERGIDTQYF
TRBV4-3	TRBJ1-6	NA	14	NA	TGCGCCAGCAGCCAGTTTACGACAAATTCACCCCTCCACTTT	CASSQFTTNSPLHF
TRBV18	TRBJ1-1	NA	13	NA	TGTGCCAGCTCACCAGGACAGAACACTGAAGCTTTCTTT	CASSPGQNTEAFF
TRBV4-3	TRBJ2-1	TRBD2	16	NA	TGCGCCAGCAGCCAAGATATCGGGGGGAGATACAATGAGCAGTTCTTC	CASSQDIGGRYNEQFF
TRBV7-2	TRBJ1-5	NA	15	NA	TGTGCCAGCAGCTCGTGGACAGCTAGCAATCAGCCCCAGCATTTT	CASSSWTASNQPQHF
TRBV7-8	TRBJ2-7	NA	14	NA	TGTGCCAGCAGCCTCGGACAGCCGCCGGTCGAGCAGTACTTC	CASSLGQPPVEQYF
TRBV3-1/TRBV3-2	TRBJ1-3	NA	17	NA	TGTGCCAGCAGCCAAAGCCCGACAGGCTTCTCTGGAAACACCATATATTTT	CASSQSPTGFSGNTIYF
TRBV4-3	TRBJ1-2	NA	13	NA	TGCGCCAGCAGCCAAGTCGGTCTCTATGGCTACACCTTC	CASSQVGLYGYTF
TRBV6-5	TRBJ2-7	NA	12	once	TGTGCCAGCCAGGGTGGCTTCGGGGAGCAGTACTTC	CASQGGFGEQYF
TRBV9	TRBJ2-1	TRBD2	16	NA	TGTGCCAGCAGCCCCTCGGCGGGACTAACCTACAATGAGCAGTTCTTC	CASSPSAGLTYNEQFF
TRBV5-6	TRBJ1-2	TRBD1	13	few	TGTGCCAGCAGCTTGACAGGGGTGAATGGCTACACCTTC	CASSLTGVNGYTF
TRBV7-9	TRBJ1-2	NA	13	NA	TGTGCCAGCAGCTTAGCGCAGGGTTATGGCTACACCTTC	CASSLAQGYGYTF
TRBV6-5	TRBJ2-7	TRBD1	12	NA	TGTGCCACACGGACAGGGGGCGTCGAGCAGTACTTC	CATRTGGVEQYF
TRBV29-1	TRBJ2-1	TRBD2	12	NA	TGCAGCGGGACACTAGCGGGGGACGTGCAGTTCTTC	CSGTLAGDVQFF
TRBV25-1	TRBJ1-4	TRBD1	14	NA	TGTGCCAGCAGCCCCGGGACAGCTAATGAAAAACTGTTTTTT	CASSPGTANEKLFF
TRBV7-2	TRBJ1-5	NA	14	NA	TGTGCCAGCAGCTTAGCCCGAAACGGTCAGCCCCAGCATTTT	CASSLARNGQPQHF
TRBV13	TRBJ2-3	NA	13	once	TGTGCCAGCAGCGCCGAAGAGGAAGGTACGCAGTATTTT	CASSAEEEGTQYF
TRBV11-2	TRBJ1-1	NA	15	NA	TGTGCCAGCAGCTTAGCAATTGGGCATGGCACTGAAGCTTTCTTT	CASSLAIGHGTEAFF
TRBV18	TRBJ2-3	TRBD2	16	NA	TGTGCCAGCTCACCGAAGAGGGCGGGGGGGCAAGATACGCAGTATTTT	CASSPKRAGGQDTQYF
TRBV6-1	TRBJ1-5	NA	16	NA	TGTGCCAGCAGTGATTGGACAACGCCTAGCAATCAGCCCCAGCATTTT	CASSDWTTPSNQPQHF
TRBV4-1	TRBJ1-6	NA	15	NA	TGCGCCAGCAGCCAAGAGGTCGTCAGTAATTCACCCCTCCACTTT	CASSQEVVSNSPLHF
TRBV5-1	TRBJ1-4	NA	15	NA	TGCGCCAGCAGCTTGTTTTCGGGTTATAATGAAAAACTGTTTTTT	CASSLFSGYNEKLFF
TRBV19	TRBJ2-3	NA	15	NA	TGTGCCAGTAGTATAATAGGGGCGGGCACAGATACGCAGTATTTT	CASSIIGAGTDTQYF
TRBV3-1/TRBV3-2	TRBJ1-5	NA	13	NA	TGTGCCAGCAGCCAAGACCGGGGACAGCCCCAGCATTTT	CASSQDRGQPQHF
TRBV19	TRBJ1-5	NA	14	NA	TGTGCCAGTAGTGGTTCAGGGTCCATGGGGCCCCAGCATTTT	CASSGSGSMGPQHF
TRBV19	TRBJ1-2	NA	14	NA	TGTGCCAGCTCCCCGGCAGGGGCCCTATATGGCTACACCTTC	CASSPAGALYGYTF
TRBV19	TRBJ1-3	NA	14	few	TGTGCCAGTAGTATCCCCCTACGAGGAAACACCATATATTTT	CASSIPLRGNTIYF
TRBV19	TRBJ1-4	NA	15	NA	TGTGCCAGTAGTATTTTAGTCAGCGGTAATGAAAAACTGTTTTTT	CASSILVSGNEKLFF
TRBV7-9	TRBJ2-7	TRBD1	17	NA	TGTGCCAGCAGCTTCCCCGGGACAGGGGGTGTCGTCTACGAGCAGTACTTC	CASSFPGTGGVVYEQYF
TRBV9	TRBJ2-2	NA	17	NA	TGTGCCAGCAGCGTAGATGGCAACCCGATATTGACCGGGGAGCTGTTTTTT	CASSVDGNPILTGELFF
TRBV19	TRBJ1-1	TRBD1	14	few	TGTGCCAGTGGGGGGACAGGGGGCTCCACTGAAGCTTTCTTT	CASGGTGGSTEAFF
TRBV7-9	TRBJ2-7	TRBD1	12	NA	TGTGCCAGCAGCCAAGGACAGGGAAAGCAGTACTTC	CASSQGQGKQYF
TRBV2	TRBJ1-5	TRBD1	15	NA	TGTGCCAGCAGTGGACAGGGAAGAGGGAATCAGCCCCAGCATTTT	CASSGQGRGNQPQHF
TRBV6-5	TRBJ2-1	TRBD1	14	NA	TGTGCCAGCAGAAGGGACAGGGCCTACAATGAGCAGTTCTTC	CASRRDRAYNEQFF
TRBV9	TRBJ1-2	TRBD1	15	NA	TGTGCCAGCAGCGTAGATTTGACAGGGAACTATGGCTACACCTTC	CASSVDLTGNYGYTF
TRBV7-2	TRBJ1-3	TRBD1	15	NA	TGTGCCAGCAGCTACGGACAGGGCTCTGGAAACACCATATATTTT	CASSYGQGSGNTIYF
TRBV5-8	TRBJ1-5	TRBD1	15	NA	TGTGCCAGCAGCTTGGGGGGACAGTACAATCAGCCCCAGCATTTT	CASSLGGQYNQPQHF
TRBV19	TRBJ2-1	TRBD2	16	once	TGTGCCAGTAGAAAGGGTAGCGGGGGCCGATACAATGAGCAGTTCTTC	CASRKGSGGRYNEQFF
TRBV5-1	TRBJ2-3	NA	15	NA	TGCGCCAGCAGCTTGGCGGCGGAATCCACAGATACGCAGTATTTT	CASSLAAESTDTQYF
TRBV10-3	TRBJ1-1	TRBD1	16	NA	TGTGCCATCAGCAGTGGACAGGGGGGCCTTCGGACTGAAGCTTTCTTT	CAISSGQGGLRTEAFF
TRBV11-3	TRBJ2-2	TRBD2	15	NA	TGTGCCAGCAGCTTAGCGGGGGGGATTTCCGGGGAGCTGTTTTTT	CASSLAGGISGELFF
TRBV2	TRBJ1-2	NA	15	NA	TGTGCCAGCAGTGAAGGGACAGTAAAAGTTGATGGCTACACCTTC	CASSEGTVKVDGYTF
TRBV3-1/TRBV3-2	TRBJ2-7	NA	14	NA	TGTGCCAGCAGCCAGTCCCTTGTAACCTACGAGCAGTACTTC	CASSQSLVTYEQYF
TRBV5-1	TRBJ2-5	TRBD1	14	NA	TGCGCCAGCAGCCCGGGACAGGGACAGGCGACCCAGTACTTC	CASSPGQGQATQYF
TRBV6-2/TRBV6-3	TRBJ1-1	TRBD1	13	NA	TGTGCCAGCAGCGGGGGACAGGGCGTGAAAGCTTTCTTT	CASSGGQGVKAFF
TRBV5-4	TRBJ1-1	TRBD1	13	NA	TGTGCCAGCAGCTCCGGACAGGGAACTGAAGCTTTCTTT	CASSSGQGTEAFF
TRBV29-1	TRBJ1-1	NA	15	once	TGCAGCGTTGAAGGGGAGAGGGGGATGAACACTGAAGCTTTCTTT	CSVEGERGMNTEAFF
TRBV18	TRBJ1-1	NA	13	NA	TGTGCCAGCTCCCTAGCAAGAGGCACTGAAGCTTTCTTT	CASSLARGTEAFF
TRBV5-1	TRBJ1-1	TRBD1	14	NA	TGCGCCAGCAGCCCACGGGGGACAGACACTGAAGCTTTCTTT	CASSPRGTDTEAFF
TRBV10-3	TRBJ1-2	NA	13	NA	TGTGCCATCAGCGAAGCCCTGGGAGGTGGCTACACCTTC	CAISEALGGGYTF
TRBV6-5	TRBJ1-2	TRBD1	14	NA	TGTGCCAGCAGGGAGGGGGCGAGGAACTATGGCTACACCTTC	CASREGARNYGYTF